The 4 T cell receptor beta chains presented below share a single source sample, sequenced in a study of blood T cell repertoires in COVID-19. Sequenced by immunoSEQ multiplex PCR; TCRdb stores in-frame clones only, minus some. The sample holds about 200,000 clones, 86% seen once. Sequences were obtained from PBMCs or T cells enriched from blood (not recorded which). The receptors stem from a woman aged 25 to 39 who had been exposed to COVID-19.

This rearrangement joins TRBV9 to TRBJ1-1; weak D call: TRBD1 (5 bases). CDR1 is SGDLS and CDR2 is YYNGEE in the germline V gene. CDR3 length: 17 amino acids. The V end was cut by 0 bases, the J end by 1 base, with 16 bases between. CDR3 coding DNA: TGTGCCAGCAGCGTAGGCTTGGCGGGGCAGAAGAACACTGAAGCTTTCTTT. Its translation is CASSVGLAGQKNTEAFF.

Here the CDR3 reads CASSEDRGSYNEQFF. The CDR3 region has the DNA TGTGCCAGCAGTGAAGACAGGGGGTCCTACAATGAGCAGTTCTTC. This chain links TRBV2 with TRBJ2-1; 8 nucleotides agree with TRBD1. This CDR3 comprises 15 residues. V was clipped by 1 base and J by 1 base; unmatched bases: 0. Germline V gene data show CDR1 as SNHLY and CDR2 as FYNNEI.

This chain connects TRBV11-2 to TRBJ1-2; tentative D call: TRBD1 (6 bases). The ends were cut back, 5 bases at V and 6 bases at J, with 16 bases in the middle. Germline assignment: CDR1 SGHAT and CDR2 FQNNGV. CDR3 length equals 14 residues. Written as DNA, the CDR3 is TGTGCCAGCAGCACTTTACAGGGATCCAATGGCTACACCTTC. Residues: CASSTLQGSNGYTF.

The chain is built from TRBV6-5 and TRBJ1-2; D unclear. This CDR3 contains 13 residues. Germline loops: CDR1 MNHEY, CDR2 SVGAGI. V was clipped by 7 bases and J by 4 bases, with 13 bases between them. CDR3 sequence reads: CASTPGRRYGYTF. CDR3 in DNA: TGTGCCAGCACGCCAGGCCGACGCTATGGCTACACCTTC.